One sample yielded the 6 T cell receptor beta chains listed below, sequenced in a study of beta chain features in type 1 diabetes. Sequenced material consisted of expressed TCRB transcripts (all of the isolated RNA was reverse transcribed). Data came from immunoSEQ multiplex PCR; TCRdb stores just in-frame clones and leaves some out. The sample gives more than 100,000 clones, roughly 28% of which show up once; 0.53% is in the top ten. Regarding the study as a whole: Within each of all four CD4+ subsets, Type 1 diabetes patients had TCRB CDR3s that were moderately but significantly shorter.

What these receptors recognize is not known. The sequencing sample was made of central memory CD4+ T cells from blood. The receptor source for this set is a woman between 18 and 30 years old with type 1 diabetes.

This clone was seen a handful of times. The rearrangement uses TRBV5-1 and TRBJ2-1, with a possible D match to TRBD2 (6 bases). V was shortened by 8 bases and J by 6 bases, with 15 bases between the two germline ends. Germline-derived CDR1 and CDR2 are SGHRS and YFSETQ. The CDR3 has 13 amino acids. The CDR3 DNA sequence: TGCGCCAGTCAGAGAGGAGGGTCCAATGAGCAGTTCTTC. Translated: CASQRGGSNEQFF.

Only a few counts were recorded for this clone. Here the CDR3 DNA reads TGTGCCAGCAGCGGTAGCGGATCCTTCTATTACAATGAGCAGTTCTTC. Protein sequence: CASSGSGSFYYNEQFF. The V gene is TRBV9, the J gene TRBJ2-1, with D maybe TRBD2 (6 bases). The ends were cut back, 3 bases at V and 4 bases at J, with 17 bases in the middle. The CDR3 has 16 amino acids. From germline, CDR1 is SGDLS and CDR2 YYNGEE.

This clone was seen only a few times. The chain combines TRBV21-1 with TRBJ2-7; the table's TRBD2 call for D was not verified on the DNA. TRBV21-1 is a pseudogene locus. This CDR3 has 14 amino acids. CDR3 residues: CASSKEGEPYEQYF. In DNA form, the CDR3 reads TGTGCCAGCAGCAAGGAGGGCGAACCCTACGAGCAGTACTTC.

Only a few counts were recorded for this clone. The chain links TRBV5-1 to TRBJ2-1, with D unresolved. V was clipped by 4 bases and J by 10 bases, with 15 bases between them. Germline loops: CDR1 SGHRS, CDR2 YFSETQ. This CDR3 has 13 amino acids. Here the CDR3 DNA reads TGCGCCAGCAGCGGATACAGAACCGTGGAGCAGTTCTTC. This translates into CASSGYRTVEQFF.

The V and J genes are TRBV5-6 and TRBJ1-2, with 10 bases identical to TRBD1. J lost 8 bases, V lost 5 bases, and 6 bases had no gene match. CDR1 SGHDT and CDR2 YYEEEE come from the germline V gene. The CDR3 contains 13 residues. The CDR3 reads CASSQDRGQGYTF. DNA of the CDR3: TGTGCCAGCAGTCAAGACAGGGGGCAAGGCTACACCTTC.

The rearrangement links TRBV4-2 to TRBJ1-5; TRBD1 might be the D (5 bases). Trimming took off 1 base at V and 7 bases at J, with 14 bases between the two ends. Per the germline V gene, CDR1 is LGHNA and CDR2 is YNFKEQ. The CDR3 spans 15 residues. The CDR3 DNA is TGTGCCAGCAGCCAAGGGATGGGGCAGGGCCAGCCCCAGCATTTT. Its protein is CASSQGMGQGQPQHF.